The 21 T cell receptor beta chains below were found in one sample sequenced in a study of shared clonotypes between healthy human individuals. Sequenced by immunoSEQ multiplex PCR; TCRdb stores in-frame clones only, minus some. The table lists about 960,000 clones, roughly 72% of them singletons. Sequenced: memory CD4+ T cells sorted from blood. Documented subset: CD45RA-negative fraction. The receptors shown here come from a man younger than 30 in good health.

This clone was found once. The CDR3 spells CASSIDLDQPQHF. DNA for the CDR3: TGTGCCAGTAGTATAGATCTAGATCAGCCCCAGCATTTT. V gene TRBV19 combines with J gene TRBJ1-5; D gene unclear. The V end was cut by 0 bases, the J end by 5 bases, with 5 bases between. CDR3 length equals 13 residues. Germline V CDR1 and CDR2: LNHDA, SQIVND (reference sequence).

This clone was recorded once. V gene TRBV2 combines with J gene TRBJ1-4, with 10 bases identical to TRBD1. Per germline, CDR1 SNHLY and CDR2 FYNNEI. V dropped 6 bases and J dropped 8; count of bases not matched to a gene: 6. CDR3 size: 14 residues. The CDR3 region has the DNA TGTGCCAGCAGATCGGACAGGGGGAGGGAAAAACTGTTTTTT. It is translated as CASRSDRGREKLFF.

The V and J genes are TRBV10-3 and TRBJ2-3; a possible D gene is TRBD1 (5 bases). Germline V lookup: CDR1 ENHRY, CDR2 SYGVKD. Trimming cost V 2 bases and J 3 bases, with 12 bases left between them. The CDR3 has 15 residues. The CDR3 DNA reads as TGTGCCATCAGTGAGATTCAGGGTGGGACAGATACGCAGTATTTT. Translating it yields CAISEIQGGTDTQYF.

The chain joins TRBV5-6 to TRBJ1-5, with 10 bases that match TRBD1. This CDR3 has 16 amino acids. V shed 4 bases, J shed 0 bases, and the junction held 4 bases outside the gene matches. Germline V gene lookup returns CDR1 SGHDT and CDR2 YYEEEE. CDR3 sequence (DNA): TGTGCCAGCAGCCAGGACAGGGGGAATAGCAATCAGCCCCAGCATTTT. Encoded protein: CASSQDRGNSNQPQHF.

This chain uses TRBV5-1 with TRBJ1-5, with 7 bases that match TRBD1. Germline V gene sequence: CDR1 SGHRS, CDR2 YFSETQ. The length of the CDR3 is 15 residues. J lost 6 bases, V lost 5 bases, and 11 bases had no gene match. The CDR3 DNA reads as TGCGCCAGCAGTCCCGGCGGGGAGGGGGCTCAGCCCCAGCATTTT. It encodes CASSPGGEGAQPQHF.

The rearrangement uses TRBV5-1 and TRBJ1-1, with TRBD1 as a possible D gene (6 bases). CDR1 SGHRS and CDR2 YFSETQ come from the germline V gene. Trimming cost V 3 bases and J 9 bases, with 12 bases left between them. CDR3 length: 12 residues. CDR3 in amino acids: CASSSGQSQAFF. CDR3 nucleotide sequence: TGCGCCAGCAGCTCCGGACAGAGTCAAGCTTTCTTT.

This clone came up once. V and J are TRBV5-1 and TRBJ2-3; possible D gene TRBD2, 6 bases. Germline CDR1 SGHRS, CDR2 YFSETQ. Trimming stripped 0 bases from V and 2 bases from J, with 10 bases between. The CDR3 totals 15 residues. CDR3 amino acids: CASSLGGLVTDTQYF. The CDR3 nucleotides are TGCGCCAGCAGCTTGGGGGGACTGGTCACAGATACGCAGTATTTT. Combining the CDR3 with reference TRBV5-1 and TRBJ2-3 gives the whole variable domain KAGVTQTPRYLIKTRGQQVTLSCSPISGHRSVSWYQQTPGQGLQFLFEYFSETQRNKGNFPGRFSGRQFSNSRSEMNVSTLELGDSALYLCASSLGGLVTDTQYFGPGTRLTVL.

This clone has a handful of counts. CDR3 bases: TGTGCCAGCAGACCCGACAGGGGGCTGAGTCAGCCCCAGCATTTT. Residues: CASRPDRGLSQPQHF. The chain is built from TRBV28 and TRBJ1-5; 10 bases agree with TRBD1. The CDR3 has 15 amino acids. Losses at the gene ends were 6 bases for V and 6 bases for J; bases not matched to a gene: 8. Germline V gives CDR1 MDHEN, CDR2 SYDVKM.

This clone has more than one count but fewer than ten. The chain has TRBV7-2 and TRBJ2-3, with TRBD2 as a possible D gene (5 bases). With 3 bases removed from V and 4 bases from J, the gap between germline ends came to 8 bases. CDR3 length: 13 residues. CDR1 is SGHTA and CDR2 is FQGNSA in the germline V gene. The CDR3 DNA reads TGTGCCAGCAGCTTCGCCGGGGCAGATACGCAGTATTTT. This encodes CASSFAGADTQYF.

The chain joins TRBV5-6 to TRBJ2-4; D perhaps matches TRBD2 (6 bases). The CDR3 loop spans 17 amino acids. Germline V gene lookup returns CDR1 SGHDT and CDR2 YYEEEE. V was cut by 1 base and J by 1 base, with 15 bases left in between. The DNA of the CDR3 is TGTGCCAGCAGCTTGCTTTCTGGGACTCTGGCCAAAAACATTCAGTACTTC. As protein: CASSLLSGTLAKNIQYF.

This chain uses TRBV6-1 with TRBJ2-3, with TRBD2 identical over 7 bases. J gave up 6 bases and V 7 bases, and 13 bases lay outside the gene matches. The CDR3 extends over 15 amino acids. Germline V gives CDR1 MNHNS, CDR2 SASEGT. Here the CDR3 DNA reads TGTGCCAGCAAACGGGCGGGAGTCGGTTTCGATACGCAGTATTTT. It encodes CASKRAGVGFDTQYF.

This clone was detected once. The chain combines TRBV11-2 with TRBJ1-2, with D unclear. V was clipped by 5 bases and J by 4 bases, with 14 bases between them. CDR1 is SGHAT and CDR2 is FQNNGV in the germline V gene. This CDR3 contains 14 residues. The CDR3 DNA sequence: TGTGCCAGCAGCCCCAGCAGCGGAACCTATGGCTACACCTTC. Translation gives CASSPSSGTYGYTF.

The chain combines TRBV19 with TRBJ1-6; unclear D gene. V shed 4 bases and J shed 7 bases, with 8 bases lying between them. Germline V lookup: CDR1 LNHDA, CDR2 SQIVND (reference sequence). There are 13 residues in the CDR3. CDR3 DNA: TGTGCCAGTAGTACGGCCTTAAATTCACCCCTCCACTTT. It yields the protein CASSTALNSPLHF.

This rearrangement joins TRBV7-2 to TRBJ2-7; unclear D gene. The germline gives CDR1 SGHTA, CDR2 FQGNSA. V gave up 0 bases and J gave up 6 bases, with 12 bases separating them. The CDR3 is 14 amino acids. Here the CDR3 reads CASSLAEFRSEQYF. The CDR3 DNA reads TGTGCCAGCAGCTTAGCGGAGTTCCGGTCCGAGCAGTACTTC.

With respect to this clone: The same CDR3 is also encoded by other DNA sequences in this sample. The gene calls are TRBV5-4 and TRBJ2-5; D unclear. The length of the CDR3 is 14 residues. The germline V gene encodes CDR1 SGHNT and CDR2 YYREEE (reference sequence). V lost 0 bases and J 1 base, leaving 7 bases between the germline ends. CDR3 in amino acids: CASSLGSLQETQYF. CDR3 nucleotide sequence: TGTGCCAGCAGCTTGGGATCACTCCAAGAGACCCAGTACTTC.

The chain combines TRBV29-1 with TRBJ2-3; 8 bases line up with TRBD2. Germline values: CDR1 SQVTM, CDR2 ANQGSEA. The CDR3 loop spans 15 amino acids. With 5 bases clipped from V and 1 base from J, the junction kept 8 bases outside the gene matches. Here the CDR3 DNA reads TGCAGCGTTACCAGTCCCGGGGGGGGCACAGATACGCAGTATTTT. Translation: CSVTSPGGGTDTQYF.

V usage is TRBV27 and J usage is TRBJ2-2; maybe TRBD1 (5 bases). The CDR3 is made up of 14 amino acids. V was pared by 6 bases and J by 0 bases, with 8 bases between. Looked up from germline, CDR1 is MNHEY and CDR2 is SMNVEV (reference sequence). The chain's CDR3 is CASSQGTNTGELFF. CDR3 bases: TGTGCCAGCAGCCAGGGCACGAACACCGGGGAGCTGTTTTTT.

The chain links TRBV5-1 to TRBJ1-5; TRBD1 matches 7 bases. CDR3 length: 14 amino acids. Germline lookup yields CDR1 SGHRS and CDR2 YFSETQ. The V and J ends lost 4 bases and 7 bases, in that order; junction bases with no gene match: 8. The CDR3 is CASSGGGAGQPQHF. Written as DNA, the CDR3 is TGCGCCAGCAGCGGAGGGGGCGCAGGGCAGCCCCAGCATTTT.

V gene TRBV2 combines with J gene TRBJ2-1; 8 positions match TRBD2. Germline V gene data show CDR1 as SNHLY and CDR2 as FYNNEI. The length of the CDR3 is 14 residues. V was pared by 7 bases and J by 6 bases, with 8 bases of the junction left unmatched. The CDR3 sequence is CASNPQRGINEQFF. In DNA, the CDR3 is TGTGCCAGCAACCCCCAGCGGGGGATCAATGAGCAGTTCTTC.

The CDR3 region is CSVSWTGMTQYF. The CDR3 nucleotides are TGCAGCGTTAGCTGGACAGGGATGACCCAGTACTTC. This chain joins TRBV29-1 and TRBJ2-5; 8 nucleotides match TRBD1. After removal of 5 bases from V and 7 bases from J, the junction contained 6 bases not matched to a gene. The CDR3 covers 12 residues. Germline V gene lookup returns CDR1 SQVTM and CDR2 ANQGSEA. The full variable domain, rest sourced from reference TRBV29-1 and TRBJ2-5, is SAVISQKPSRDICQRGTSLTIQCQVDSQVTMMFWYRQQPGQSLTLIATANQGSEATYESGFVIDKFPISRPNLTFSTLTVSNMSPEDSSIYLCSVSWTGMTQYFGPGTRLLVL.

A few counts support this clone. This chain uses TRBV6-6 with TRBJ2-7, with D perhaps matching TRBD2 (6 bases). The CDR3 length is 14 residues. Trimming pared 6 bases from V and 3 bases from J, leaving 15 bases between. Germline lookup yields CDR1 MNHNY and CDR2 SVGAGI (reference sequence). For the CDR3, the DNA is TGTGCCAGCAGCGCCGGGACTGTCGACTACGAGCAGTACTTC. Its translation is CASSAGTVDYEQYF.